The sequence of this TCR beta chain was determined in a study of CXCR3-negative and CXCR3-positive naive CD8 T cells. Study conclusions and caveats: Partial loss of CXCR3 expression followed cryopreservation; most assays used fresh PBMCs. Diversity in memory CD8+ cells fell much lower than the comparably high levels seen in both naive subsets. TRBV-TRBJ usage was similar across naive CXCR3 subsets but distinct in memory cells.

This CDR3 is 14 amino acids long. Each TRB cDNA library was prepared by 5' RACE (with UMI labels). Each CDR3 protein gets one entry in TCRdb, which reprocessed the 5' RACE reads and gives no DNA. Here the sample table reports about 130,000 distinct CDR3 sequences. Among CD8+ T cells, naive ones were CD45RO-CCR7+CD27+CD95-. A word on this clonotype: As yet, its antigen is unknown.

V gene TRBV12-3 or TRBV12-4 combines with J gene TRBJ1-2. What was sequenced was naive CXCR3- CD8+ T cells from blood. Documented subset: CD45RO-CCR7+CD27+CD95- naive CD8+ T cells lacking CXCR3 (TNR3-). This receptor was taken from a human donor in good health. Some clones in this sample may be carry-over from other donors' samples. The CDR3 loop is CASSLYRANYGYTF.